One T cell receptor beta chain is described in this entry. Its specificity is unknown. The libraries were made with immunoSEQ v3.0 at survey level. For each individual sample, sequencing targeted roughly 40,000-55,000 T-cell genomes. Using immunoSEQ multiplex PCR, the repertoire was profiled, and TCRdb retains in-frame clones only, with some absent. Among under 45,000 clones listed, 75% to 90% were seen once. There were roughly 0.9-11 million cryopreserved PBMC in the samples before DNA extraction. The data derive from a study of long-term antiretroviral therapy in people with HIV. The study's findings and limits: Controls exceeded HIV repertoires in CDR3 length range.

The sequences come from unsorted PBMCs, collected 1 year after starting antiretroviral therapy. The receptor's source is a young man with HIV.

The CDR3 protein is CASSLGDVRQANEKLFF. DNA for the CDR3: TGTGCCAGCAGCTTAGGGGACGTTCGCCAGGCTAATGAAAAACTGTTTTTT. This chain connects TRBV11-2 to TRBJ1-4, with a tentative D call TRBD1 (5 bases). Germline V CDR1 and CDR2: SGHAT, FQNNGV. CDR3 length equals 17 residues. V was pared by 1 base and J by 3 bases, with 15 bases between.